Given below is one T cell receptor beta chain in context. Some clones are missing from TCRdb's copy, which holds only in-frame ones; the method was immunoSEQ multiplex PCR. Of about 180,000 clones detected, roughly 88% appear once; the ten largest clones hold 4%. These data belong to a study of blood T cell repertoires in COVID-19. The CDR3 sequence is 14 residues long. The ends were cut back, 5 bases at V and 4 bases at J, with 12 bases in the middle. CDR1 and CDR2 (germline): LNHDA, SQIVND (reference sequence). The sequencing sample was made of peripheral blood. The genes are TRBV19 and TRBJ2-1; possible D gene TRBD2, 5 bases. This clonotype was sampled from a woman aged 25-40 years with acute or convalescent COVID-19. The CDR3 sequence is CASSVLDSYNEQFF. The CDR3, as DNA: TGTGCCAGTAGTGTACTAGATTCTTACAATGAGCAGTTCTTC.